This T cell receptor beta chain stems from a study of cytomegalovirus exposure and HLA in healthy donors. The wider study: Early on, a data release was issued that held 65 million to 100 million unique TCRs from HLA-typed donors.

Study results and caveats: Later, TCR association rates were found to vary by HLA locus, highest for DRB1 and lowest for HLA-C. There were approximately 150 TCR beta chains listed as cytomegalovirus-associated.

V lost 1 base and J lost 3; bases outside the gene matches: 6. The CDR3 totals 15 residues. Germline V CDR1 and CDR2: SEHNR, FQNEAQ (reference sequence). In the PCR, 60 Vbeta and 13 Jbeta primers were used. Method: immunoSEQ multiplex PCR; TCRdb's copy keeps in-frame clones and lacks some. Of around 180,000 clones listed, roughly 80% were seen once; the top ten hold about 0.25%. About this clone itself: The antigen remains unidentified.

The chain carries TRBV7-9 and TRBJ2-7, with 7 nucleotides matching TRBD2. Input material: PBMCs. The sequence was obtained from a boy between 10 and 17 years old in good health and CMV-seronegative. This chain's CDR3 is CASSLESGEGYEQYF. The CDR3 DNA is TGTGCCAGCAGCTTAGAATCTGGGGAGGGCTACGAGCAGTACTTC.